This is a list of T cell receptor beta chains from one sample in a study of early T cells in non-severe SARS-CoV-2 infection. MiXCR, run by TCRdb on the 5' RACE reads, gives a single entry per CDR3 protein. This sample has approximately 29,000 distinct CDR3 sequences, with 5.5% to 6% found just once. Sequencing was performed on whole blood. The origin of the receptors is an adult who was a healthcare worker with PCR-confirmed SARS-CoV-2 infection or an uninfected control (not recorded which). CDR3s include the opening cysteine and the closing phenylalanine or tryptophan. The D gene is left open where the match is weak. Only some rows state a clone size, as once, few, many or a class for expanded clones.

>many|14|NA|TRBJ2-4|TRBV28
TGTGCCAGCAGTTTTAATATGGGGAGAAACATTCAGTACTTC
CASSFNMGRNIQYF
>few|12|NA|TRBJ1-2|TRBV12-3/TRBV12-4
TGTGCCAGCAGTTTAGCACAGGGCGGCTACACCTTC
CASSLAQGGYTF
>many|11|NA|TRBJ2-1|TRBV24-1
TGTGCCACCAGTGCCCGAGACCAGCAGTTCTTC
CATSARDQQFF
>many|15|TRBD1|TRBJ1-4|TRBV5-1
TGCGCCAGCACTCAGGCCGGGACAGCGGGTGAAAAACTGTTTTTT
CASTQAGTAGEKLFF
>NA|16|TRBD1|TRBJ1-4|TRBV12-3/TRBV12-4
TGTGCCAGCAGTCCGGTTGGGCAGGGGGGATGGGAAAAACTGTTTTTT
CASSPVGQGGWEKLFF
>many|13|NA|TRBJ2-3|TRBV7-2
TGTGCCAGCGGCACCAGGGGGGAAGATACGCAGTATTTT
CASGTRGEDTQYF
>many|17|TRBD2|TRBJ2-5|TRBV7-7
TGTGCCAGCAGCTCGCTCTCTAGCGGGGGGTACCAAGAGACCCAGTACTTC
CASSSLSSGGYQETQYF
>many|15|NA|TRBJ2-1|TRBV9
TGTGCCAGCAGCGCTGGACAAGCCTCCTACAATGAGCAGTTCTTC
CASSAGQASYNEQFF
>many|11|NA|TRBJ2-7|TRBV5-1
TGCGCCAGCAGCTTTAACTACGAGCAGTACTTC
CASSFNYEQYF
>many|13|NA|TRBJ1-1|TRBV7-2
TGTGCCAGCAGGTTGGCCGAGAACACTGAAGCTTTCTTT
CASRLAENTEAFF
>many|14|NA|TRBJ2-7|TRBV18
TGTGCCAGCTCACCACCTAACGGGGTGGGCGAGCAGTACTTC
CASSPPNGVGEQYF
>NA|16|TRBD2|TRBJ2-5|TRBV18
TGTGCCAGCTCACCACTCCCTAGCGGGACCCAAGAGACCCAGTACTTC
CASSPLPSGTQETQYF
>many|14|TRBD2|TRBJ2-1|TRBV2
TGTGCCAGCAGTGTACTAGCGGGAGGGGATGAGCAGTTCTTC
CASSVLAGGDEQFF
>NA|14|NA|TRBJ2-5|TRBV9
TGTGCCAGCAGCGTACAAGGGAGGCAAGAGACCCAGTACTTC
CASSVQGRQETQYF
>many|16|NA|TRBJ2-1|TRBV11-3
TGTGCCAGCAGCTTTGGGTTGGGAAGCTCCTACAATGAGCAGTTCTTC
CASSFGLGSSYNEQFF
>many|16|NA|TRBJ2-3|TRBV9
TGTGCCAGCAGCGTAGCCCCGAGACTAGGGGTAGATACGCAGTATTTT
CASSVAPRLGVDTQYF
>medium-sized|19|TRBD1|TRBJ2-1|TRBV19
TGTGCCAGTAGCTCCGGGACAGGGGGCTTGGGTAGCGGGTCCAATGAGCAGTTCTTC
CASSSGTGGLGSGSNEQFF
>many|13|TRBD1|TRBJ1-2|TRBV7-2
TGTGCCAGCAGCTGGGACAGGGATGGTGGCTACACCTTC
CASSWDRDGGYTF
>few|16|TRBD2|TRBJ2-3|TRBV12-3/TRBV12-4
TGTGCCAGCAGTAGGTCTAGCGGGAGAGGAACAGATACGCAGTATTTT
CASSRSSGRGTDTQYF
>many|16|NA|TRBJ1-1|TRBV10-3
TGTGCCATCAATGACGGACTACTATCAATGAACACTGAAGCTTTCTTT
CAINDGLLSMNTEAFF
>many|15|NA|TRBJ1-5|TRBV7-8
TGTGCCAGCAGCTTAGTGGCCACAAGCAATCAGCCCCAGCATTTT
CASSLVATSNQPQHF
>NA|15|TRBD1|TRBJ1-3|TRBV6-5
TGTGCCAGCCGGAGGACAGGGCCTTCTGGAAACACCATATATTTT
CASRRTGPSGNTIYF
>NA|18|NA|TRBJ2-2|TRBV18
NA
CASSPLPVGTGNTGELVF
>many|15|NA|TRBJ1-1|TRBV20-1
TGCAGTGCTGGGGGGACGGGCTCAGGGAACACTGAAGCTTTCTTT
CSAGGTGSGNTEAFF
>many|17|TRBD2|TRBJ2-1|TRBV4-2
TGTGCCAGCAGCCAAGATAGCGGGACTAGCGGGGGAAATGAGCAGTTCTTC
CASSQDSGTSGGNEQFF
>many|13|NA|TRBJ2-7|TRBV29-1
TGCAGCGTTGTTTCAGGACCCTCCTACGAGCAGTACTTC
CSVVSGPSYEQYF
>many|13|NA|TRBJ2-7|TRBV5-4
TGTGCCAGCAGCTTGAGTGGCGGGTACGAGCAGTACTTC
CASSLSGGYEQYF
>many|15|NA|TRBJ2-1|TRBV7-9
TGTGCCAGCAGCTTAATTCGTGGGGGCTACAATGAGCAGTTCTTC
CASSLIRGGYNEQFF
>many|13|TRBD2|TRBJ2-1|TRBV5-1
TGCGCCAGCTCCCGGGGGGGTGACAATGAGCAGTTCTTC
CASSRGGDNEQFF
>many|13|NA|TRBJ2-7|TRBV20-1
TGCAGTGCTAGAGAACTACCCGGGTACGAGCAGTACTTC
CSARELPGYEQYF
>NA|19|NA|TRBJ2-5|TRBV2
TGTGCCAGCAGTGATCCAAGCTCATTCCCTGTTGTCAAACAAGAGACCCAGTACTTC
CASSDPSSFPVVKQETQYF
>many|16|NA|TRBJ2-1|TRBV25-1
TGTGCCAGCAGTGAATATCGGGACCCCCCCAACAATGAGCAGTTCTTC
CASSEYRDPPNNEQFF
>many|12|NA|TRBJ1-2|TRBV5-5
TGTGCCAGCAGCACTGCCAACTATGGCTACACCTTC
CASSTANYGYTF
>many|13|NA|TRBJ1-5|TRBV12-3/TRBV12-4
TGTGCCAGCACTAGGCAGATCAATCAGCCCCAGCATTTT
CASTRQINQPQHF
>many|14|TRBD2|TRBJ2-1|TRBV9
TGTGCCAGCAGTTTAGCGGGAGGAAACAATGAGCAGTTCTTC
CASSLAGGNNEQFF
>NA|13|NA|TRBJ2-2|TRBV11-2
TGTGCCAGCAGCCACTTCCCCACCGGGGAGCTGTTTTTT
CASSHFPTGELFF
>many|18|TRBD2|TRBJ2-1|TRBV15
TGTGCCACCAGCTCCCACCCGGGGCTAGCGGGAGGGTGGGGGGAGCAGTTCTTC
CATSSHPGLAGGWGEQFF
>NA|14|NA|TRBJ2-4|TRBV29-1
TGCAGCGCCAGACAGACCCTAGCCAAAAACATTCAGTACTTC
CSARQTLAKNIQYF
>NA|15|TRBD1|TRBJ2-1|TRBV7-6
TGTGCCAGCAGCTTTCCGGGACAGGGATTTAATGAGCAGTTCTTC
CASSFPGQGFNEQFF
>many|17|TRBD2|TRBJ2-5|TRBV6-2/TRBV6-3
TGTGCCAGCAGTTACTGGCGGACTAGCGGCCCCCAAGAGACCCAGTACTTC
CASSYWRTSGPQETQYF
>few|13|NA|TRBJ1-6|TRBV6-4
TGTGCCAGCAAAGGCTCCTATAATTCACCCCTCCACTTT
CASKGSYNSPLHF
>many|11|NA|TRBJ2-7|TRBV28
TGTGCCAGCAGTCCCTGGGGGGAGCAGTACTTC
CASSPWGEQYF
>many|14|NA|TRBJ1-1|TRBV28
TGTGCCTCCTCCGGTGGGGCTCTTAACACTGAAGCTTTCTTT
CASSGGALNTEAFF
>NA|15|NA|TRBJ2-5|TRBV11-2
TGTGCCAGCAGCCGCGTAGGATCCATCGGGGAGACCCAGTACTTC
CASSRVGSIGETQYF
>NA|13|NA|TRBJ2-5|TRBV10-3
TGTGCCATCAGTGGACTAGTACAAGAGACCCAGTACTTC
CAISGLVQETQYF
>many|14|NA|TRBJ2-7|TRBV18
TGTGCCAGCTCACCGGGGACACTTGACTACGAGCAGTACTTC
CASSPGTLDYEQYF
>many|15|NA|TRBJ1-6|TRBV10-3
TGTGCCATCCCAGGCCGGGGTGTGAGCAATTCACCCCTCCACTTT
CAIPGRGVSNSPLHF
>many|12|NA|TRBJ2-7|TRBV18
TGTGCCAGCTCACCAGCAGGCCACGAGCAGTACTTC
CASSPAGHEQYF
>many|13|NA|TRBJ2-7|TRBV5-4
TGTGCCAGCAGCTTGGTAGGGGAAAACGAGCAGTACTTC
CASSLVGENEQYF